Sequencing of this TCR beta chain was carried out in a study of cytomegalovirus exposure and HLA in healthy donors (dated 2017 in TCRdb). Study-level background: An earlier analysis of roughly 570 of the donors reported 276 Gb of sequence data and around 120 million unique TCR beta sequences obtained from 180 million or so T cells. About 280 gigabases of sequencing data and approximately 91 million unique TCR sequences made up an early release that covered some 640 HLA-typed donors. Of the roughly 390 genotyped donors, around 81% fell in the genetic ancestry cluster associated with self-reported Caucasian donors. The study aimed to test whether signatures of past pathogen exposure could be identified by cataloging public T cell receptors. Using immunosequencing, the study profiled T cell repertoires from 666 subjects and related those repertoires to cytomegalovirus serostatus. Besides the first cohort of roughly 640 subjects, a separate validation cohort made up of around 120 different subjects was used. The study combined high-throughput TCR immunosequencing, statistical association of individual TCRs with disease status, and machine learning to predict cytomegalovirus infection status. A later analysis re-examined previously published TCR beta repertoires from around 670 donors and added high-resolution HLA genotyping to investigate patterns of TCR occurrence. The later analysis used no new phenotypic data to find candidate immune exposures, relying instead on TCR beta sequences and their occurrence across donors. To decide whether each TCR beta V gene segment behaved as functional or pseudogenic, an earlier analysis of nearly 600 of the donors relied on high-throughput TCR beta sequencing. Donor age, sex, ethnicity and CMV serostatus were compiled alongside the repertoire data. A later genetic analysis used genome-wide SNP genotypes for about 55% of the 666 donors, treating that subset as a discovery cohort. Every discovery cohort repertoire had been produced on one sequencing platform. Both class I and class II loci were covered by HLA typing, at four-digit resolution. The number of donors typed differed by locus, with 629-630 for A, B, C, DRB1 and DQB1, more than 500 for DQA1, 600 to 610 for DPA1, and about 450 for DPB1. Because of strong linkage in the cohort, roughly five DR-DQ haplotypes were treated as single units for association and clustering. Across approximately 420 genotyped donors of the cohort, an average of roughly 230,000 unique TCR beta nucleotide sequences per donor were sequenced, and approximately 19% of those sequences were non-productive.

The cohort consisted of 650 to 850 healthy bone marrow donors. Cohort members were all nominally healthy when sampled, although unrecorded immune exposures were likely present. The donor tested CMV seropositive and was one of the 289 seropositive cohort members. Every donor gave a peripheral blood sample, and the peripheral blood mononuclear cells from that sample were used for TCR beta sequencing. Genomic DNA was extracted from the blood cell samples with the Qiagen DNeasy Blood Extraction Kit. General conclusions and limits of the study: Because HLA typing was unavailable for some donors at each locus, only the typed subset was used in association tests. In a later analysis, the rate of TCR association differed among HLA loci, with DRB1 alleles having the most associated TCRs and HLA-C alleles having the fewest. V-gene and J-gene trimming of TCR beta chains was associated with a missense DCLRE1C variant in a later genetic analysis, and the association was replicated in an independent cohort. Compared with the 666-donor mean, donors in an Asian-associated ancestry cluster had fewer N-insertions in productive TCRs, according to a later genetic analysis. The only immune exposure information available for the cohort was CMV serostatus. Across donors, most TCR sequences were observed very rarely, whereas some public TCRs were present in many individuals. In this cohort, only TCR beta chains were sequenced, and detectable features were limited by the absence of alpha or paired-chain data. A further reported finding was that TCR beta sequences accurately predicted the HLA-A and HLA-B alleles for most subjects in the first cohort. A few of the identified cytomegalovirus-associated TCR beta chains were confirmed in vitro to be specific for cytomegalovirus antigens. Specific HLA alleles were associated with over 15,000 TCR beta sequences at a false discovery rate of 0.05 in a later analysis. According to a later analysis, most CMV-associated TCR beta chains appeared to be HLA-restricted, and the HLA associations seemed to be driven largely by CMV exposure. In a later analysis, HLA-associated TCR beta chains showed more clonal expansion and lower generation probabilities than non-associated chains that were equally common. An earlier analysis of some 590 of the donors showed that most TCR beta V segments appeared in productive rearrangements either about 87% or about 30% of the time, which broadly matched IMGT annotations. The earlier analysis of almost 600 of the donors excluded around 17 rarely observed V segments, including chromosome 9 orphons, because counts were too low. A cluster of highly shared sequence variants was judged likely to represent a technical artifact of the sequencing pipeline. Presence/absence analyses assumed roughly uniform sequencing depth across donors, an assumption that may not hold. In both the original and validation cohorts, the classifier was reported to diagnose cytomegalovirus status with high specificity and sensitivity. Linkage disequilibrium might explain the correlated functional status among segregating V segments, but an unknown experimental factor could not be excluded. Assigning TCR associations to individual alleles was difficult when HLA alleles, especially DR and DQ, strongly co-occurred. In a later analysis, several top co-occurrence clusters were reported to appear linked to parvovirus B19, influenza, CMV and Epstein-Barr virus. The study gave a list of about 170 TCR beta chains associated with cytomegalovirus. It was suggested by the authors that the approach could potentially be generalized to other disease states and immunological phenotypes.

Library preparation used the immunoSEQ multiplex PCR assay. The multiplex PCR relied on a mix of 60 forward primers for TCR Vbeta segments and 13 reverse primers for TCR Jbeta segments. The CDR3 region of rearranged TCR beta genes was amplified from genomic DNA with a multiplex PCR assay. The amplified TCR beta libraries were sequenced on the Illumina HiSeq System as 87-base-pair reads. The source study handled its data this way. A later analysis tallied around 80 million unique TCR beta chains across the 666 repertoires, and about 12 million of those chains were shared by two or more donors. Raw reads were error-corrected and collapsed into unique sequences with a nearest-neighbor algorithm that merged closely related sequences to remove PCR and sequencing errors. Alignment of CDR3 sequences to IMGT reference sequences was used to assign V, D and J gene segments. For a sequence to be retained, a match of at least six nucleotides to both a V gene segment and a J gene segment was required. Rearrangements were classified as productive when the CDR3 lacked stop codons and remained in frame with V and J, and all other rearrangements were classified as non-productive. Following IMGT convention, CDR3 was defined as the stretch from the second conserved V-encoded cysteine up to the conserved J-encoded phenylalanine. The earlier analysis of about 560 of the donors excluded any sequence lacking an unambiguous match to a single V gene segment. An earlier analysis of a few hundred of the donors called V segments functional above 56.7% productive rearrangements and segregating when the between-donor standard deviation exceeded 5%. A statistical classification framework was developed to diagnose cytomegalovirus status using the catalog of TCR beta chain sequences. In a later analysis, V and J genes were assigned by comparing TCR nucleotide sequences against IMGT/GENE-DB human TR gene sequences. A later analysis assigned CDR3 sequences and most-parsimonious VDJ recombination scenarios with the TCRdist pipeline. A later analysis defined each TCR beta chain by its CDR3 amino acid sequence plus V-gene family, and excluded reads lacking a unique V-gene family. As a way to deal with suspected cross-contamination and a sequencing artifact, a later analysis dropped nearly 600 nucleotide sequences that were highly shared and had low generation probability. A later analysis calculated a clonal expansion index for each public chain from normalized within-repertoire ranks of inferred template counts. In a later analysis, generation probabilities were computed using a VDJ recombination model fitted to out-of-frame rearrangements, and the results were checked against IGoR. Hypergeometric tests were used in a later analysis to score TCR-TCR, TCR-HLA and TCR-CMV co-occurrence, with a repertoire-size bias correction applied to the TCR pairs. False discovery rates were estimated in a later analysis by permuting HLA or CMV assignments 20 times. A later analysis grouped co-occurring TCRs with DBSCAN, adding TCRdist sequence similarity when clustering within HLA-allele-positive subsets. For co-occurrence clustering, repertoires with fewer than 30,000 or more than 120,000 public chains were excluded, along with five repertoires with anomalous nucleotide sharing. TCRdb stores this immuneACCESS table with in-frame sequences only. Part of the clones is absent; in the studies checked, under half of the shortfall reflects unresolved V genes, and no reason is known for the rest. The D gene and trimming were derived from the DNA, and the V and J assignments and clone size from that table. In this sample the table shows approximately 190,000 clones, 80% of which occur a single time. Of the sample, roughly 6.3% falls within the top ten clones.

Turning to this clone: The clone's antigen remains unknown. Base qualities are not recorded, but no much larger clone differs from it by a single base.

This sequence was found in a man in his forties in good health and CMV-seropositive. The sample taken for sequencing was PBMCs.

CDR3 loop: CSVEGVGGLNTEAFF. The sequenced DNA is TGCAGCGTTGAAGGGGTGGGGGGACTGAACACTGAAGCTTTCTTT. Here the chain combines TRBV29-1 and TRBJ1-1; TRBD1 could be the D gene, as 5 bases match. Including the terminal cysteine and phenylalanine, the CDR3 comprises 15 residues. Here the CDR3 DNA is all that survives: 45 bases in frame from base 1. V is cut by 1 base and J by 0 bases, and the space between the germline ends is 12 bases. The germline V gene provides CDR1 SQVTM and CDR2 ANQGSEA.